Listed below are T cell receptor beta chains from one sample, sequenced in a study of blood T cell repertoires in COVID-19. Sequencing used immunoSEQ multiplex PCR; TCRdb keeps in-frame clones, though not all of them. There are 200,000 to 250,000 clones in the sample; less than 85% occur only once, and roughly 6% lies in the top ten. The sequenced sample consisted of peripheral blood. The receptors were gathered from a woman between 70 and 85 years old with acute or convalescent COVID-19. Each CDR3 is given with its conserved first and last residue. Each record gives: V gene, clone size, D gene, J gene, CDR3 protein, CDR3 DNA. The D gene is left open where the match is weak. Only part of the rows carry a size: once, few, many, or a class if the clone is expanded.

v_gene: TRBV24-1
abundance: -
d_gene: -
j_gene: TRBJ1-1
CDR3aa: CATSDLHGELGAFF
CDR3nt: TGTGCCACCAGTGATTTGCACGGGGAGCTCGGAGCTTTCTTT

v_gene: TRBV21-1
abundance: -
d_gene: -
j_gene: TRBJ1-2
CDR3aa: CATGAGGTGDYGYTF
CDR3nt: TGTGCCACGGGGGCGGGAGGGACAGGGGACTATGGCTACACCTTC

v_gene: TRBV28
abundance: -
d_gene: TRBD1
j_gene: TRBJ2-7
CDR3aa: CASRIQGAYEQYF
CDR3nt: TGTGCCAGCAGGATACAGGGGGCCTACGAGCAGTACTTC

v_gene: TRBV7-9
abundance: -
d_gene: -
j_gene: TRBJ2-5
CDR3aa: CASSLSYGQETQYF
CDR3nt: TGTGCCAGCAGCTTATCATACGGCCAAGAGACCCAGTACTTC

v_gene: TRBV5-1
abundance: -
d_gene: TRBD1
j_gene: TRBJ1-2
CDR3aa: CASSVDRSGYTF
CDR3nt: TGCGCCAGCAGCGTGGACAGGAGTGGCTACACCTTC

v_gene: TRBV4-2
abundance: -
d_gene: -
j_gene: TRBJ2-1
CDR3aa: CASSQERENGSEQFF
CDR3nt: TGTGCCAGCAGCCAAGAGCGGGAAAACGGTAGTGAGCAGTTCTTC

v_gene: TRBV2
abundance: -
d_gene: -
j_gene: TRBJ2-3
CDR3aa: CASSVRRDSTDTQYF
CDR3nt: TGTGCCAGCAGTGTACGGCGGGATAGCACAGATACGCAGTATTTT

v_gene: TRBV11-2
abundance: -
d_gene: -
j_gene: TRBJ2-1
CDR3aa: CASSLDRGSSYNEQFF
CDR3nt: TGTGCCAGCAGCTTAGATAGAGGGAGCTCCTACAATGAGCAGTTCTTC

v_gene: TRBV27
abundance: -
d_gene: TRBD1
j_gene: TRBJ2-7
CDR3aa: CASSLSTGQGPNEQYF
CDR3nt: TGTGCCAGCAGTTTATCGACGGGACAGGGTCCCAACGAGCAGTACTTC

v_gene: TRBV19
abundance: -
d_gene: TRBD1
j_gene: TRBJ1-3
CDR3aa: CASSTGTRGPRNTIYF
CDR3nt: TGTGCCAGTAGTACGGGGACAAGGGGGCCGAGAAACACCATATATTTT

v_gene: TRBV18
abundance: -
d_gene: TRBD1
j_gene: TRBJ1-2
CDR3aa: CASSQEPRKQGSRFF
CDR3nt: TGTGCCAGCTCACAAGAGCCCCGTAAACAGGGGTCGAGGTTCTTC

v_gene: TRBV5-6
abundance: -
d_gene: -
j_gene: TRBJ2-1
CDR3aa: CASSLEGIFFLDGEQFF
CDR3nt: TGTGCCAGCAGCTTGGAGGGGATCTTTTTTTTGGACGGTGAGCAGTTCTTC

v_gene: TRBV23-1
abundance: -
d_gene: TRBD1
j_gene: TRBJ2-7
CDR3aa: CASGRDRDFYEQYF
CDR3nt: TGCGCCAGCGGCCGGGACAGGGACTTCTACGAGCAGTACTTC

v_gene: TRBV3-1/TRBV3-2
abundance: -
d_gene: TRBD2
j_gene: TRBJ2-7
CDR3aa: CASSQDRPSGTYEQYF
CDR3nt: TGTGCCAGCAGCCAAGATAGGCCTAGCGGGACCTACGAGCAGTACTTC

v_gene: TRBV27
abundance: -
d_gene: TRBD2
j_gene: TRBJ2-3
CDR3aa: CASSLFSGSSADTQYF
CDR3nt: TGTGCCAGCAGTTTATTTAGCGGGAGTTCCGCAGATACGCAGTATTTT

v_gene: TRBV3-1/TRBV3-2
abundance: -
d_gene: -
j_gene: TRBJ1-1
CDR3aa: CASSRTVNTEAFF
CDR3nt: TGTGCCAGCAGCCGAACGGTGAACACTGAAGCTTTCTTT

v_gene: TRBV20-1
abundance: -
d_gene: TRBD1
j_gene: TRBJ1-2
CDR3aa: CSASGTGYRGYGYTF
CDR3nt: TGCAGTGCTAGTGGGACAGGGTATCGAGGCTATGGCTACACCTTC

v_gene: TRBV5-4
abundance: medium-sized
d_gene: -
j_gene: TRBJ2-5
CDR3aa: CASTPEGQGQETQYF
CDR3nt: TGTGCCAGCACCCCGGAGGGGCAAGGGCAAGAGACCCAGTACTTC

v_gene: TRBV27
abundance: -
d_gene: TRBD2
j_gene: TRBJ2-7
CDR3aa: CASSLAGAYPYEQYF
CDR3nt: TGTGCCAGCAGTTTAGCGGGAGCCTACCCCTACGAGCAGTACTTC

v_gene: TRBV4-1
abundance: -
d_gene: -
j_gene: TRBJ2-1
CDR3aa: CASSQARTNEQFF
CDR3nt: TGCGCCAGCAGCCAAGCGAGGACTAATGAGCAGTTCTTC

v_gene: TRBV30
abundance: -
d_gene: TRBD1
j_gene: TRBJ1-4
CDR3aa: CAWSEPTGVYEKLFF
CDR3nt: TGTGCCTGGAGCGAACCGACAGGGGTATATGAAAAACTGTTTTTT